The rows below give T cell receptor beta chains drawn from one sample of a study of Ad26.COV2.S vaccination and SARS-CoV-2 variants. Profiled with immunoSEQ multiplex PCR; TCRdb holds only in-frame clones, not every one. The data contain hundreds of thousands of clones, roughly 84% of them singletons. The source was peripheral blood, collected in a trial of Ad26.COV2.S vaccine versus placebo. The receptors shown here come from a person aged 18 to 65 who received the Ad26.COV2.S COVID-19 vaccine or a placebo. Both conserved end residues are part of each CDR3. The order of the fields is J gene, clone size, D gene, V gene, CDR3 DNA, CDR3 protein. D genes are given only for firm matches. The size entry is marked missing in some rows and otherwise reads once, few, many or a size class.

TRBJ2-7	.	TRBD1	TRBV3-1/TRBV3-2	TGTGCCAGCAGCTACGGGACAGGGGGCTACCTCTACGAAGACCGAAATTTC	CASSYGTGGYLYEDRNF
TRBJ2-3	.	TRBD2	TRBV30	TGTGCCTGGAGTATAGCGGGGGGGCTGAATCGAGATACGCAGTATTTT	CAWSIAGGLNRDTQYF
TRBJ2-2	.	TRBD2	TRBV5-4	TGTGCCAGCAGCTCCGGGGGGTCGAACACCGGGGAGCTGTTTTTT	CASSSGGSNTGELFF
TRBJ1-6	.	.	TRBV5-6	TGTGCCAGCAGCTTTCGGACGGTGAATTCACCCCTCCACTTT	CASSFRTVNSPLHF
TRBJ2-7	.	.	TRBV30	TGTGCCTGGCAAGGGTACGAGCAGTACTTC	CAWQGYEQYF
TRBJ1-1	.	.	TRBV3-1/TRBV3-2	TGTGCCAGCAGCCGGGGGGTGAGGGGCAGGAACACTGAAGCTTTCTTT	CASSRGVRGRNTEAFF
TRBJ2-7	.	.	TRBV7-2	TGTGCCAGCAGCCCTAGTCCCTCCTACGAGCAGTACTTC	CASSPSPSYEQYF
TRBJ2-5	once	TRBD2	TRBV5-1	TGCGCCAGCAGCGACGGACTAGCGGGAGAGACCCAGTACTTC	CASSDGLAGETQYF
TRBJ1-3	once	.	TRBV6-6	TGTGCCAGCTCCGGGGGAAACACCATATATTTT	CASSGGNTIYF
TRBJ2-7	few	.	TRBV27	TGTGCCAGCAGTTTATCGGGCCAGATCTACGAGCAGTACTTC	CASSLSGQIYEQYF
TRBJ1-3	.	.	TRBV10-3	TGTGCCATCAGTGATTTTCGAGTCGAGGTGAGCTCTGGAAACACCATATATTTT	CAISDFRVEVSSGNTIYF
TRBJ1-1	.	.	TRBV9	TGTGCCAGCAGCGCGGGGGAGTACACTGAAGCTTTCTTT	CASSAGEYTEAFF
TRBJ2-3	.	.	TRBV6-2/TRBV6-3	TGTGCCAGCAGTCGCCTGGGACCTCAGGCGACAGATACGCAGTATTTT	CASSRLGPQATDTQYF
TRBJ2-1	.	.	TRBV4-1	TGCGCCAGCAGCCCGGTATCGAACTCCTACAATGAGCAGTTCTTC	CASSPVSNSYNEQFF
TRBJ2-5	.	.	TRBV11-3	TGTGCCAGCAGCTTGCGGGGGCCAGAGACCCAGTACTTC	CASSLRGPETQYF
TRBJ1-2	.	.	TRBV27	TGTGCCAGCAGTTTTTCCCGACAGGCTGGCTACACCTTC	CASSFSRQAGYTF
TRBJ2-7	.	TRBD1	TRBV6-5	TGTGCCAGCAGTTACTCGGACAGGGGTGAATACGAGCAGTACTTC	CASSYSDRGEYEQYF
TRBJ1-3	.	.	TRBV7-9	TGTGCCAGCAGCTTAGCCCAGGGCTCTGGAAACACCATATATTTT	CASSLAQGSGNTIYF
TRBJ1-1	.	.	TRBV2	TGTGCCAGCCACGAGGAGCGGGCGATGGGCACTGAAGCTTTCTTT	CASHEERAMGTEAFF
TRBJ2-1	.	.	TRBV4-1	TGCGCCAGCAGCCCGGGACTGTCAGGAGGCAATGAGCAGTTCTTC	CASSPGLSGGNEQFF
TRBJ1-2	.	.	TRBV5-6	TGTGCCAGCAGCTTTATCAAGGGAACCCCTAACTATGGCTACACCTTC	CASSFIKGTPNYGYTF
TRBJ1-1	.	.	TRBV30	TGTGCCTGGAGCGCCGTGTCCCACACTGAAGCTTTCTTT	CAWSAVSHTEAFF
TRBJ1-2	.	.	TRBV18	TGTGCCAGCTCATGGACGGAGACTAACTATGGCTACACCTTC	CASSWTETNYGYTF
TRBJ2-5	.	TRBD1	TRBV4-1	TGCGCCAGCAGCCAAGAGTCAAACAGGGGGTCGAGAGCACAAGAGACCCAGTACTTC	CASSQESNRGSRAQETQYF
TRBJ1-4	.	.	TRBV2	TGTGCCAGCACCGCGGACAGTAATGAAAAACTGTTTTTT	CASTADSNEKLFF
TRBJ1-1	.	.	TRBV6-5	TGTGCCAGCAGTTTAACAGGAAAACAAGCTTTCTTT	CASSLTGKQAFF
TRBJ2-1	.	TRBD1	TRBV4-3	TGCGCCAGCAGCCAAGACTGGGGGACAGGGTTTGATGAGCAGTTCTTC	CASSQDWGTGFDEQFF
TRBJ1-6	.	.	TRBV27	TGTGCCAGCAGTTTAGTACCAGGCCCTTTGCTCCACTTT	CASSLVPGPLLHF
TRBJ2-5	once	.	TRBV6-1	TGTGCCAGCAGTGAAGTATCCAGAGAGGCCCAGTACTTC	CASSEVSREAQYF